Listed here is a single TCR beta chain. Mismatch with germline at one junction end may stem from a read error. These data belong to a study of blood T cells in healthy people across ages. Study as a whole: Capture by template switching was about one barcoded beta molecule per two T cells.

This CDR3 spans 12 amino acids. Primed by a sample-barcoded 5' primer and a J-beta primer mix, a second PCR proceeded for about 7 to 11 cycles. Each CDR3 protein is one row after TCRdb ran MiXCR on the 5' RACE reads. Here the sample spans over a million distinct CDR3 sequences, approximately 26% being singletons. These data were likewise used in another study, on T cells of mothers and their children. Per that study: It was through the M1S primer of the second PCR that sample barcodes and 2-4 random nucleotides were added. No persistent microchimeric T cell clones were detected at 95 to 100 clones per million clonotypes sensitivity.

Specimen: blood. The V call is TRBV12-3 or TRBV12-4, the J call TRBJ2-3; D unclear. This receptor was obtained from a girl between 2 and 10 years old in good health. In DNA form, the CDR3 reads TGTGCCAGCAGTTTAGGAACAGATGCGCAGTATTTT. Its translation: CASSLGTDAQYF.